The 30 T cell receptor beta chains listed next were all sequenced from one sample in a study of T cells in Graves' hyperthyroidism and ophthalmopathy. Amplification of TCR beta CDR3 regions was performed using RNA transcripts as template. HTBI primers were used for first-round RT-PCR of the TCR CDR3. One entry per CDR3 protein, called by TCRdb with MiXCR from the multiplex PCR reads. The repertoire consists of under 450,000 distinct CDR3 sequences, with roughly 12% occurring once and the leading ten covering more than 20%. The sequenced material came from blood. These receptors were taken from a man aged 25 to 40 with Graves' hyperthyroidism that later progressed to Graves' ophthalmopathy.

This sequence joins TRBV15 and TRBJ1-1, with D maybe TRBD1 (6 bases). Germline loops: CDR1 LNHNV, CDR2 YYDKDF (reference sequence). This CDR3 comprises 15 residues. Trimming removed 0 bases from V and 5 bases from J, with 13 bases in between. CDR3: CATSRDRGQGTEAFF. The CDR3 nucleotides read TGTGCCACCAGCAGAGACCGGGGCCAGGGGACTGAAGCTTTCTTT.

This clonotype has a count of ten or more. J is TRBJ1-1 and V is TRBV20-1; D remains unclear. CDR1 is DFQATT and CDR2 is SNEGSKA in the germline V gene (reference sequence). The V end was cut by 1 base, the J end by 1 base, with 7 bases between. The CDR3 spans 13 residues. The CDR3: CSARGHTNTEAFF. The CDR3 nucleotides are TGCAGTGCTAGAGGACACACGAACACTGAAGCTTTCTTT.

This chain joins TRBV28 and TRBJ2-7; possible D gene TRBD2, 5 bases. CDR1 is MDHEN, CDR2 SYDVKM, per germline. CDR3 length: 12 residues. V was cut by 3 bases and J by 6 bases, with 9 bases left in between. This CDR3 is CASSFVGSEQYF. CDR3 nucleotide sequence: TGTGCCAGCAGTTTTGTGGGGAGCGAGCAGTACTTC.

This clonotype has a count of ten or more. J is TRBJ2-7 and V is TRBV7-9; 7 bases are shared with TRBD1. V trimming: 0 bases; J trimming: 1 base; junction bases outside the gene matches: 6. CDR1 SEHNR and CDR2 FQNEAQ come from the germline V gene (reference sequence). CDR3 length: 16 amino acids. The CDR3 spells CASSLADRVVSYEQYF. CDR3 nucleotides: TGTGCCAGCAGCTTAGCCGACAGGGTGGTTTCCTACGAGCAGTACTTC.

This clonotype was counted between two and nine times. The gene calls are TRBV4-1 and TRBJ1-2; D remains ambiguous. Germline lookup yields CDR1 MGHRA and CDR2 YSYEKL. V was shortened by 3 bases and J by 5 bases, with 10 bases between the two germline ends. CDR3 length equals 13 residues. CDR3 DNA: TGCGCCAGCAGCCAGGCCCTGTCGTATGGCTACACCTTC. Translating gives CASSQALSYGYTF.

This clonotype was observed a few times. The chain joins TRBV9 to TRBJ1-3, with D possibly matching TRBD1 (6 bases). The germline gives CDR1 SGDLS, CDR2 YYNGEE. Trimming pared 2 bases from V and 0 bases from J, leaving 9 bases between. CDR3 size: 15 residues. CDR3 residues: CASSVGGGSGNTIYF. The CDR3 coding sequence is TGTGCCAGCAGCGTTGGAGGGGGCTCTGGAAACACCATATATTTT.

This clonotype was seen ten or more times. The chain employs TRBV15 and TRBJ2-3; 12 bases agree with TRBD2. The CDR3 extends over 17 amino acids. The germline V gene encodes CDR1 LNHNV and CDR2 YYDKDF (reference sequence). Losses at the gene ends were 2 bases for V and 2 bases for J; bases not matched to a gene: 5. The CDR3 spells CATSRSGLAGFTDTQYF. CDR3 bases: TGTGCCACCAGCAGATCCGGACTAGCGGGATTCACAGATACGCAGTATTTT.

V is TRBV6-1 and J is TRBJ1-6; TRBD1 matches at 9 bases. Germline CDR1 and CDR2: MNHNS and SASEGT. This CDR3 is built from 16 residues. The ends lost 5 bases at V and 7 bases at J; junction bases unmatched: 9. Here the CDR3 reads CASSKTQGATNSPLHF. The CDR3 nucleotides read TGTGCCAGCAGTAAGACACAGGGGGCGACGAATTCACCCCTCCACTTT.

V usage is TRBV6-2 or TRBV6-3 and J usage is TRBJ2-3; 7 bases align to TRBD2. Germline V gene lookup returns CDR1 MNHEY and CDR2 SVGEGT. The CDR3 is 15 residues long. The V and J ends lost 6 bases and 6 bases, in that order; junction bases with no gene match: 12. CDR3 protein: CASRRDYEVWDTQYF. For the CDR3, the DNA is TGTGCCAGCAGACGGGACTACGAAGTTTGGGATACGCAGTATTTT.

The chain joins TRBV5-6 to TRBJ1-3; no clear D gene. V lost 1 base to trimming and J lost 1 base, with 9 bases between them. The germline V gene encodes CDR1 SGHDT and CDR2 YYEEEE. This CDR3 is built from 15 residues. This CDR3 is CASSLLQGSGNTIYF. The CDR3 DNA follows: TGTGCCAGCAGCTTGCTCCAAGGTTCTGGAAACACCATATATTTT.

This clonotype showed up many times. This sequence joins TRBV12-3 or TRBV12-4 and TRBJ2-5; 8 bases agree with TRBD2. The junction had 10 bases not matched to a gene; V was cut back by 7 bases and J by 0 bases. The CDR3 has 16 amino acids. Here the CDR3 reads CASIRPGGANQETQYF. The CDR3, as DNA: TGTGCCAGCATTAGGCCGGGGGGGGCGAACCAAGAGACCCAGTACTTC.

This clonotype has a handful of counts. The rearrangement uses TRBV28 and TRBJ2-5; TRBD1 aligns across 8 bases. Trimming at V came to 2 bases and at J to 4 bases, leaving 9 bases not matched to a gene. CDR3 length: 16 amino acids. Per germline, CDR1 MDHEN and CDR2 SYDVKM. DNA of the CDR3: TGTGCCAGCAGTTTACTGCCAGGGGGCGCGACAGAGACCCAGTACTTC. It encodes CASSLLPGGATETQYF.

This clonotype was counted at least ten times. The chain uses TRBV4-1 and TRBJ1-1, with D perhaps TRBD1 (5 bases). The CDR3 contains 15 residues. V lost 0 bases, J lost 1 base, and 9 bases lay in between. Germline CDR1 reads MGHRA; CDR2 reads YSYEKL. CDR3 sequence reads: CASSQDGHPNTEAFF. DNA for the CDR3: TGCGCCAGCAGCCAAGATGGACACCCGAACACTGAAGCTTTCTTT.

This clonotype was found many times. The chain recombines TRBV13 with TRBJ2-7, with 10 bases matching TRBD1. The length of the CDR3 is 15 residues. Per germline, CDR1 PRHDT and CDR2 FYEKMQ (reference sequence). Unmatched junction bases numbered 3, after V lost 3 bases and J lost 1 base. DNA for the CDR3: TGTGCCAGCAGCTTCCGGGACAGGGGTTCCTACGAGCAGTACTTC. Its translation: CASSFRDRGSYEQYF.

The CDR3 region has the DNA TGTGCCAGCAGGGACAGACCTAATGAAAAACTGTTTTTT. Its translation is CASRDRPNEKLFF. This chain links TRBV6-1 with TRBJ1-4, with D perhaps TRBD1 (6 bases). The germline V gene has CDR1 MNHNS and CDR2 SASEGT. CDR3 length: 13 residues. Trimming stripped 6 bases from V and 3 bases from J, with 8 bases between.

This clonotype was observed a handful of times. The genes are TRBV11-2 and TRBJ2-7; tentatively, D is TRBD1 or TRBD2 (5 bases each). The CDR3 sequence is 14 residues long. Trimming took off 5 bases at V and 5 bases at J, with 16 bases between the two ends. Germline V CDR1 and CDR2: SGHAT, FQNNGV. The CDR3 sequence is CASSPRGTGHEQYF. The CDR3 DNA sequence: TGTGCCAGCAGCCCTCGAGGGACCGGGCACGAGCAGTACTTC. The entire variable domain, with the rest obtained from reference TRBV11-2 and TRBJ2-7, is as follows: EAGVAQSPRYKIIEKRQSVAFWCNPISGHATLYWYQQILGQGPKLLIQFQNNGVVDDSQLPKDRFSAERLKGVDSTLKIQPAKLEDSAVYLCASSPRGTGHEQYFGPGTRLTVT.

This clonotype occurred once. The J gene is TRBJ1-3, the V gene TRBV9; D gene unclear. The CDR3 covers 15 residues. The germline V and J ends were trimmed by 0 bases and 0 bases, with 7 bases remaining between them. Per the germline V gene, CDR1 is SGDLS and CDR2 is YYNGEE. The CDR3 bases are TGTGCCAGCAGCGTAGCGGAGCTCTCTGGAAACACCATATATTTT. Translation: CASSVAELSGNTIYF.

This clonotype has at least ten counts. The V and J genes are TRBV19 and TRBJ1-4; unclear D gene. The V and J ends lost 5 bases and 2 bases respectively, with 15 bases between them. This CDR3 has 16 residues. Germline values: CDR1 LNHDA, CDR2 SQIVND (reference sequence). The CDR3 bases are TGTGCCAGTAGTGGGGTGCGCGGCGAGACTAATGAAAAACTGTTTTTT. This translates into CASSGVRGETNEKLFF.

This clonotype was observed many times. This chain uses TRBV15 with TRBJ1-3; D is perhaps TRBD1 (5 bases). The V end lost 5 bases, the J end lost 10 bases, and 15 bases lay between the germline ends. This CDR3 spans 13 amino acids. The germline V gene has CDR1 LNHNV and CDR2 YYDKDF (reference sequence). The CDR3 is CATSPRDRSTIYF. CDR3 coding DNA: TGTGCCACCAGCCCGCGGGACCGCAGTACCATATATTTT.

This clonotype was detected ten times or more. This sequence joins TRBV5-5 and TRBJ1-4; D is ambiguous. Trimming took off 1 base at V and 8 bases at J, with 15 bases between the two ends. The V gene's germline CDR1 is SGHKS and CDR2 YYEKEE (reference sequence). The CDR3 runs to 15 residues. CDR3 nucleotide sequence: TGTGCCAGCAGCTTGAGGAGTGCAGGTACCGAAAAACTGTTTTTT. This translates into CASSLRSAGTEKLFF.

There are many counts of this clonotype. The V and J genes are TRBV12-3 or TRBV12-4 and TRBJ1-1; D ambiguous. Between the trimmed V and J ends, which lost 3 bases and 2 bases, there was a span of 7 bases. The CDR3 totals 13 residues. The CDR3 sequence is CASSLERNTEAFF. CDR3 in DNA: TGTGCCAGCAGTTTGGAGAGAAACACTGAAGCTTTCTTT.

This clonotype occurred many times. The chain joins TRBV7-9 to TRBJ2-3; perhaps TRBD2 as D (7 bases). Deletions cut 1 base from V and 2 bases from J, with 10 bases between. The CDR3 loop spans 15 amino acids. Looked up from germline, CDR1 is SEHNR and CDR2 is FQNEAQ (reference sequence). The CDR3 DNA reads as TGTGCCAGCAGCTTAGAGGGGGGGAACACAGATACGCAGTATTTT. Its translation: CASSLEGGNTDTQYF. The full variable domain, its missing parts supplied by reference TRBV7-9 and TRBJ2-3, is DTGVSQNPRHKITKRGQNVTFRCDPISEHNRLYWYRQTLGQGPEFLTYFQNEAQLEKSRLLSDRFSAERPKGSFSTLEIQRTEQGDSAMYLCASSLEGGNTDTQYFGPGTRLTVL.

This clonotype was counted many times. The rearrangement links TRBV30 to TRBJ1-1; 7 positions agree with TRBD1. After removal of 0 bases from V and 4 bases from J, the junction contained 8 bases not matched to a gene. Germline assignment: CDR1 GTSNPN and CDR2 SVGIG (reference sequence). This CDR3 region has 15 residues. The CDR3 spells CAWSVGDRRSTEAFF. In DNA, the CDR3 is TGTGCCTGGAGTGTGGGGGACAGACGAAGCACTGAAGCTTTCTTT.

This sequence joins TRBV19 and TRBJ1-5; 9 bases agree with TRBD1. Germline V gene data show CDR1 as LNHDA and CDR2 as SQIVND (reference sequence). V shed 5 bases and J 3 bases; nucleotides not matched to a gene: 8. The CDR3 sequence is 16 residues long. This CDR3 reads CASSYRDRASNQPQHF. The CDR3 bases are TGTGCCAGTAGTTATAGGGACAGGGCCTCCAATCAGCCCCAGCATTTT.

This clonotype has just a few counts. The V call is TRBV9, the J call TRBJ2-3; 11 bases line up with TRBD2. After removal of 4 bases from V and 12 bases from J, the junction contained 4 bases not matched to a gene. This CDR3 is built from 12 residues. Germline CDR1 and CDR2: SGDLS and YYNGEE. The CDR3 sequence: CASSPSGGRQYF. The CDR3 DNA reads TGTGCCAGCAGCCCTAGCGGGGGGCGCCAGTATTTT.

The V gene is TRBV29-1, the J gene TRBJ1-4, with D unresolved. The CDR3 sequence is 14 residues long. CDR1 is SQVTM, CDR2 ANQGSEA, per germline. V gave up 6 bases and J gave up 4 bases, with 15 bases separating them. Written as DNA, the CDR3 is TGCAGCGTCCCGGACCCTTATTATAATGAAAAACTGTTTTTT. Translation gives CSVPDPYYNEKLFF.

The rearrangement uses TRBV20-1 and TRBJ2-3; 11 nucleotides line up with TRBD2. Looked up from germline, CDR1 is DFQATT and CDR2 is SNEGSKA (reference sequence). This CDR3 has 16 amino acids. Losses at the gene ends were 3 bases for V and 3 bases for J; bases not matched to a gene: 8. The DNA for the CDR3 is TGCAGTGCTAGGGGAATAGCGGGGGGGAAAACAGATACGCAGTATTTT. The encoded protein is CSARGIAGGKTDTQYF.

This clonotype occurred a few times. This chain joins TRBV27 and TRBJ1-1; unclear D gene. This CDR3 is built from 14 residues. With 6 bases removed from V and 6 bases from J, the gap between germline ends came to 17 bases. CDR1 is MNHEY and CDR2 is SMNVEV in the germline V gene (reference sequence). CDR3 in DNA: TGTGCCAGCAGCACTGTGCCTAGGTTGGCTGAAGCTTTCTTT. This translates into CASSTVPRLAEAFF.

The V call is TRBV19, the J call TRBJ1-4; 9 bases are shared with TRBD1. Germline V lookup: CDR1 LNHDA, CDR2 SQIVND (reference sequence). The CDR3 consists of 15 residues. V trimming: 6 bases; J trimming: 8 bases; junction bases outside the gene matches: 10. This chain's CDR3 is CASRRSRQGDEKLFF. In DNA, the CDR3 is TGTGCCAGTAGGCGCTCGCGACAGGGGGACGAAAAACTGTTTTTT. Drawing the rest from reference TRBV19 and TRBJ1-4, the complete variable domain is DGGITQSPKYLFRKEGQNVTLSCEQNLNHDAMYWYRQDPGQGLRLIYYSQIVNDFQKGDIAEGYSVSREKKESFPLTVTSAQKNPTAFYLCASRRSRQGDEKLFFGSGTQLSVL.

The rearrangement links TRBV28 to TRBJ2-3; no clear D. Trimming removed 6 bases from V and 2 bases from J, with 6 bases in between. Germline V gene data show CDR1 as MDHEN and CDR2 as SYDVKM. This CDR3 contains 12 residues. Here the CDR3 reads CASRTLTDTQYF. The CDR3, as DNA: TGTGCCAGCAGGACCCTCACAGATACGCAGTATTTT.